What follows is one TCR beta chain and its context. These data belong to a study of shared clonotypes between healthy human individuals. Profiled with immunoSEQ multiplex PCR; TCRdb holds only in-frame clones, not every one. The profile covers approximately 620,000 clones, with 95% to 98% appearing a single time and about 0.06% taken by the ten largest. Researchers partitioned CD4+ cells into CD45RA+ naive and CD45RA-negative memory subsets. Per germline, CDR1 MDHEN and CDR2 SYDVKM. Deletions cut 6 bases from V and 3 bases from J, with 15 bases between. This CDR3 is built from 15 residues. This chain joins TRBV28 and TRBJ1-5; D possibly corresponds to TRBD1 (5 bases). This TCR came from a young woman in good health. Sample: naive CD4+ T cells sorted from blood. Regarding subset: CD45RA+ positively selected. The CDR3 loop is CASSRASGPNQPQHF. CDR3 coding DNA: TGTGCCAGCAGCCGGGCGTCGGGGCCCAATCAGCCCCAGCATTTT. The variable domain in full, completed from reference TRBV28 and TRBJ1-5, reads DVKVTQSSRYLVKRTGEKVFLECVQDMDHENMFWYRQDPGLGLRLIYFSYDVKMKEKGDIPEGYSVSREKKERFSLILESASTNQTSMYLCASSRASGPNQPQHFGDGTRLSIL.